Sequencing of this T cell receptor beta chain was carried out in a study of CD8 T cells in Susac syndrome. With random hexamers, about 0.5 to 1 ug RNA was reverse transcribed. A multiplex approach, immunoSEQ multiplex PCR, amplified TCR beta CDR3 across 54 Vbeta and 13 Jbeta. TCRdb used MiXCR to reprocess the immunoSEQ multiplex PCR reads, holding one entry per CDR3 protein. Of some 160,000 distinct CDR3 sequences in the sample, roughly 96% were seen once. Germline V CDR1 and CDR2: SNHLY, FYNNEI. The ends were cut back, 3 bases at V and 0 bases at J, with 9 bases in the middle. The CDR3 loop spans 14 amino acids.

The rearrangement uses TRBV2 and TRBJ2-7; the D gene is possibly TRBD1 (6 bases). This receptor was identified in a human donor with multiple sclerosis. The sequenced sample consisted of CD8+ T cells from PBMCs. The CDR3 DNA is TGTGCCAGCAGTGACAGGGGAGTCTCCTACGAGCAGTACTTC. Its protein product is CASSDRGVSYEQYF.